This paragraph reports one T cell receptor (beta chain). Trimming took 4 bases from V and 6 from J, leaving 14 bases between them. The germline V gene has CDR1 SGDLS and CDR2 YYNGEE. CDR3 length: 14 amino acids. All enrollees were about 18 to 95 years old and from roughly 22 US areas. The data derive from a study of blood T cell repertoires in COVID-19. Study-wide background: T cells, B-cell-depleted T cells, or PBMCs supplied cDNA or gDNA.

Authors' processing steps: Amplification with reference gene primers provided the estimates of nucleated cell counts. Method: immunoSEQ multiplex PCR; TCRdb's copy keeps in-frame clones and lacks some. V and J calls and clone size follow that table, whereas D and trimming were derived from the DNA. The sample lists under 500,000 clones; 70% to 90% were seen once. V and J are TRBV9 and TRBJ2-1; D may be TRBD1 (5 bases). The TCR comes from a woman aged 18 to 35 with acute COVID-19. The sample consisted of PBMCs or T cells enriched from blood (not recorded which). The CDR3 region is CASSPKGLGNEQFF. CDR3 DNA: TGTGCCAGCAGCCCGAAGGGGTTAGGCAATGAGCAGTTCTTC.